A selection of T cell receptor beta chains follows, all from one sample in a study of T cell repertoires in cytomegalovirus infection. One entry per CDR3 protein, called by TCRdb with MiXCR from the reads. The data hold about 320,000 distinct CDR3 sequences, with 8% to 10% observed a single time. The specimen sequenced was PBMCs. Receptor source: a human donor in good health (CMV status not recorded). Some clones in this sample may be carry-over from other donors' samples. Both conserved end residues are part of each CDR3. The D gene is left open where the match is weak. The size field is filled for only some rows; it gives once, few, many or a size class.

abundance: many
j_gene: TRBJ1-4
v_gene: TRBV7-2
d_gene: TRBD1
CDR3aa: CASSLAGTGVEKLFF
CDR3nt: TGTGCCAGCAGCTTAGCCGGGACAGGGGTGGAAAAACTGTTTTTT

abundance: many
j_gene: TRBJ1-5
v_gene: TRBV7-6
d_gene: -
CDR3aa: CASSLVGGWTREPQPQHF
CDR3nt: TGTGCCAGCAGCTTAGTGGGGGGTTGGACTCGCGAACCTCAGCCCCAGCATTTT

abundance: many
j_gene: TRBJ1-1
v_gene: TRBV7-2
d_gene: -
CDR3aa: CASSPGPGIWGTEAFF
CDR3nt: TGTGCCAGCAGCCCCGGGCCCGGGATTTGGGGTACTGAAGCTTTCTTT

abundance: -
j_gene: TRBJ2-1
v_gene: TRBV4-1
d_gene: -
CDR3aa: CASSHQAHNEQFF
CDR3nt: TGCGCCAGCAGCCACCAGGCACACAATGAGCAGTTCTTC

abundance: many
j_gene: TRBJ2-7
v_gene: TRBV7-2
d_gene: -
CDR3aa: CASSLGSSPREQYF
CDR3nt: TGTGCCAGCAGCTTAGGGTCTAGCCCCCGGGAGCAGTACTTC

abundance: many
j_gene: TRBJ1-2
v_gene: TRBV28
d_gene: -
CDR3aa: CASKLPGAAHYGYTF
CDR3nt: TGTGCCAGCAAACTACCAGGGGCGGCGCACTATGGCTACACCTTC

abundance: few
j_gene: TRBJ2-1
v_gene: TRBV5-6
d_gene: TRBD1
CDR3aa: CASRRYRGLTNNEQFF
CDR3nt: TGTGCCAGCAGACGATACAGGGGGCTAACGAACAATGAGCAGTTCTTC

abundance: -
j_gene: TRBJ2-1
v_gene: TRBV4-1
d_gene: -
CDR3aa: CASSQERGTRAINEQFF
CDR3nt: TGCGCCAGCAGCCAAGAACGAGGTACGAGGGCCATCAATGAGCAGTTCTTC

abundance: -
j_gene: TRBJ2-1
v_gene: TRBV5-3
d_gene: -
CDR3aa: CARSGDGSSYNEQFF
CDR3nt: TGTGCCAGAAGCGGAGACGGAAGCTCCTACAATGAGCAGTTCTTC

abundance: -
j_gene: TRBJ1-2
v_gene: TRBV10-3
d_gene: -
CDR3aa: CAISDKGLGGYTF
CDR3nt: TGTGCCATCAGTGATAAGGGGCTTGGAGGCTACACCTTC

abundance: -
j_gene: TRBJ1-1
v_gene: TRBV5-4
d_gene: -
CDR3aa: CASSLPRAGNTEAFF
CDR3nt: TGTGCCAGCAGCTTGCCTCGCGCGGGGAACACTGAAGCTTTCTTT

abundance: many
j_gene: TRBJ1-6
v_gene: TRBV20-1
d_gene: -
CDR3aa: CSASVSTGFNSPLHF
CDR3nt: TGCAGTGCTAGCGTATCAACAGGGTTTAATTCACCCCTCCACTTT

abundance: -
j_gene: TRBJ2-2
v_gene: TRBV6-8
d_gene: -
CDR3aa: CAGQRALNTGELFF
CDR3nt: TGTGCCGGACAACGGGCCCTGAACACCGGGGAGCTGTTTTTT

abundance: many
j_gene: TRBJ2-7
v_gene: TRBV20-1
d_gene: -
CDR3aa: CSARAPLGGDEQYF
CDR3nt: TGCAGTGCTAGAGCCCCTCTCGGAGGGGACGAGCAGTACTTC

abundance: -
j_gene: TRBJ1-6
v_gene: TRBV28
d_gene: -
CDR3aa: CATVPGGAGRSPLHF
CDR3nt: TGTGCCACCGTGCCGGGGGGGGCGGGGAGATCACCCCTCCACTTT

abundance: many
j_gene: TRBJ2-4
v_gene: TRBV7-2
d_gene: -
CDR3aa: CASSLDSSVNIQYF
CDR3nt: TGTGCCAGCAGCTTAGATTCGTCTGTAAACATTCAGTACTTC

abundance: many
j_gene: TRBJ1-2
v_gene: TRBV7-2
d_gene: TRBD1
CDR3aa: CASSLGQDYGYTF
CDR3nt: TGTGCCAGCAGCCTGGGACAGGACTATGGCTACACCTTC

abundance: many
j_gene: TRBJ1-1
v_gene: TRBV7-2
d_gene: -
CDR3aa: CASSRTGFTEAFF
CDR3nt: TGTGCCAGCAGCCGCACAGGGTTCACTGAAGCTTTCTTT

abundance: few
j_gene: TRBJ2-1
v_gene: TRBV11-2
d_gene: -
CDR3aa: CASSHITSIPYNEQFF
CDR3nt: TGTGCCAGCAGCCACATCACCAGCATCCCCTACAATGAGCAGTTCTTC

abundance: few
j_gene: TRBJ2-7
v_gene: TRBV29-1
d_gene: TRBD2
CDR3aa: CSVSGTSGNNYEQYF
CDR3nt: TGCAGCGTATCCGGGACTAGCGGGAATAACTACGAGCAGTACTTC

abundance: -
j_gene: TRBJ2-1
v_gene: TRBV10-3
d_gene: TRBD1
CDR3aa: CAISPMGQGLGNEQFF
CDR3nt: TGTGCCATCAGCCCGATGGGACAGGGTTTAGGCAATGAGCAGTTCTTC

abundance: many
j_gene: TRBJ2-7
v_gene: TRBV7-2
d_gene: -
CDR3aa: CASSPGGTSYEQYF
CDR3nt: TGTGCCAGCAGCCCCGGGGGGACATCCTACGAGCAGTACTTC

abundance: many
j_gene: TRBJ1-6
v_gene: TRBV7-2
d_gene: TRBD1
CDR3aa: CASSFGGTGAKGKNSPLHF
CDR3nt: TGTGCCAGCAGCTTCGGCGGGACAGGGGCAAAGGGCAAAAATTCACCCCTCCACTTT

abundance: -
j_gene: TRBJ1-1
v_gene: TRBV6-6
d_gene: TRBD1
CDR3aa: CASSYSTGQGMNTEAFF
CDR3nt: TGTGCCAGCAGTTACTCGACGGGACAGGGAATGAACACTGAAGCTTTCTTT

abundance: many
j_gene: TRBJ2-6
v_gene: TRBV4-2
d_gene: -
CDR3aa: CASSHDPPGANVLTF
CDR3nt: TGTGCCAGCAGCCACGACCCCCCTGGGGCCAACGTCCTGACTTTC

abundance: few
j_gene: TRBJ1-1
v_gene: TRBV28
d_gene: TRBD1
CDR3aa: CASSFSFRGHTEAFF
CDR3nt: TGTGCCAGCAGTTTTTCCTTCAGGGGGCACACTGAAGCTTTCTTT

abundance: -
j_gene: TRBJ2-7
v_gene: TRBV7-2
d_gene: -
CDR3aa: CASSLNGGSLSYEQYF
CDR3nt: TGTGCCAGCAGCTTAAATGGCGGCTCTCTCTCCTACGAGCAGTACTTC

abundance: few
j_gene: TRBJ2-1
v_gene: TRBV7-2
d_gene: -
CDR3aa: CASSPAGGVVNEQFF
CDR3nt: TGTGCCAGCAGCCCCGCGGGCGGGGTGGTCAATGAGCAGTTCTTC

abundance: -
j_gene: TRBJ2-1
v_gene: TRBV4-3
d_gene: -
CDR3aa: CASSQVALGGGRVDNEQFF
CDR3nt: TGCGCCAGCAGCCAAGTCGCCTTAGGGGGGGGGCGTGTGGACAATGAGCAGTTCTTC

abundance: -
j_gene: TRBJ2-3
v_gene: TRBV11-1
d_gene: -
CDR3aa: CASSLSPAETDTQYF
CDR3nt: TGTGCCAGCAGCTTATCCCCAGCGGAGACAGATACGCAGTATTTT

abundance: -
j_gene: TRBJ2-2
v_gene: TRBV5-6
d_gene: -
CDR3aa: CASSLEGHMNTGELFF
CDR3nt: TGTGCCAGCAGCTTGGAAGGACACATGAACACCGGGGAGCTGTTTTTT

abundance: -
j_gene: TRBJ2-4
v_gene: TRBV20-1
d_gene: -
CDR3aa: CSASGQRVKAKNIQYF
CDR3nt: TGCAGTGCTAGCGGACAACGGGTAAAAGCCAAAAACATTCAGTACTTC

abundance: -
j_gene: TRBJ2-7
v_gene: TRBV20-1
d_gene: -
CDR3aa: CSASDISGWGPQYF
CDR3nt: TGCAGTGCTTCTGACATATCGGGCTGGGGACCTCAGTACTTC

abundance: few
j_gene: TRBJ2-1
v_gene: TRBV4-2
d_gene: TRBD2
CDR3aa: CASSQDLAGASRYNEQFF
CDR3nt: TGTGCCAGCAGCCAAGACCTAGCGGGGGCGTCTCGATACAATGAGCAGTTCTTC

abundance: -
j_gene: TRBJ1-5
v_gene: TRBV6-2/TRBV6-3
d_gene: -
CDR3aa: CASSYINSNQPQHF
CDR3nt: TGTGCCAGCAGTTACATCAATAGCAATCAGCCCCAGCATTTT

abundance: -
j_gene: TRBJ2-7
v_gene: TRBV6-6
d_gene: -
CDR3aa: CASSYSTLYEQYF
CDR3nt: TGTGCCAGCAGTTACTCAACCCTCTACGAGCAGTACTTC

abundance: many
j_gene: TRBJ2-7
v_gene: TRBV7-2
d_gene: -
CDR3aa: CASSLGGHTFTGQYF
CDR3nt: TGTGCCAGCAGCTTAGGAGGGCACACTTTTACGGGGCAGTACTTC

abundance: few
j_gene: TRBJ1-1
v_gene: TRBV6-2/TRBV6-3
d_gene: -
CDR3aa: CASSYSLRKNTEAFF
CDR3nt: TGTGCCAGCAGTTACTCGCTTAGAAAGAACACTGAAGCTTTCTTT

abundance: many
j_gene: TRBJ1-1
v_gene: TRBV7-9
d_gene: -
CDR3aa: CASSDENRKNEAFF
CDR3nt: TGTGCCAGCAGCGATGAAAATAGGAAGAATGAAGCTTTCTTT

abundance: -
j_gene: TRBJ2-2
v_gene: TRBV6-5
d_gene: -
CDR3aa: CASSYGGNTGELFF
CDR3nt: TGTGCCAGCAGTTACGGGGGGAACACCGGGGAGCTGTTTTTT